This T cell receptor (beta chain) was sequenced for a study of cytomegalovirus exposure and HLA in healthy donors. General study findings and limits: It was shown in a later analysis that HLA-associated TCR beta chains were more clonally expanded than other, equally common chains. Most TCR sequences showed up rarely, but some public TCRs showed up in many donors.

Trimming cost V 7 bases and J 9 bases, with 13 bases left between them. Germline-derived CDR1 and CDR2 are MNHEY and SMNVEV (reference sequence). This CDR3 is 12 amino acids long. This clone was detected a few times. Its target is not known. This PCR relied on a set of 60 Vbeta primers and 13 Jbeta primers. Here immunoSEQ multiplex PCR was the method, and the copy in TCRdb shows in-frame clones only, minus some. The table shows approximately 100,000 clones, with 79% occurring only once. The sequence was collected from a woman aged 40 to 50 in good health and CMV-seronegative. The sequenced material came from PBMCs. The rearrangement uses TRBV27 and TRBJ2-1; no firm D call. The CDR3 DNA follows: TGTGCCAGCAATAGCTACGCATCTGAGCAGTTCTTC. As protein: CASNSYASEQFF.